Listed here are 10 T cell receptor beta chains from one sample, sequenced in a study of T cell changes during pregnancy in multiple sclerosis. The data were produced by immunoSEQ multiplex PCR, yet TCRdb's version contains in-frame clones alone and is incomplete. Of 69,000 or so clones listed, 91% were seen once; the top ten hold 0.29%. The starting material was CD4+ T cells from peripheral blood mononuclear cells, obtained in the third trimester of pregnancy. The origin of the receptors is a female donor in good health, enrolled as a control in a pregnancy study.

The chain recombines TRBV5-1 with TRBJ2-3; tentatively, D is TRBD1 (5 bases). Germline V CDR1 and CDR2: SGHRS, YFSETQ. The CDR3 sequence is 14 residues long. V was pared by 4 bases and J by 2 bases, with 11 bases between. The CDR3: CASSLTDLTDTQYF. In DNA, the CDR3 is TGCGCCAGCAGCCTGACAGATCTCACAGATACGCAGTATTTT.

The chain has TRBV7-8 and TRBJ2-3, with unresolved D. The CDR3 covers 15 residues. V lost 5 bases and J lost 2, with 14 bases in between. Looked up from germline, CDR1 is SGHVS and CDR2 is FQNEAQ. In DNA, the CDR3 is TGTGCCAGCAGCCCGAAGGAGTATAACACAGATACGCAGTATTTT. This codes for CASSPKEYNTDTQYF. The full variable domain, with the rest looked up from reference TRBV7-8 and TRBJ2-3, is GAGVSQSPRYKVAKRGQDVALRCDPISGHVSLFWYQQALGQGPEFLTYFQNEAQLDKSGLPSDRFFAERPEGSVSTLKIQRTQQEDSAVYLCASSPKEYNTDTQYFGPGTRLTVL.

This chain connects TRBV7-7 to TRBJ1-4; no reliable D call. Germline V CDR1 and CDR2: SSHAT, FNYEAQ (reference sequence). V lost 10 bases, J lost 6 bases, and 21 bases lay in between. The CDR3 extends over 15 amino acids. CDR3 residues: CATSPWAGGDEKLFF. CDR3 DNA: TGTGCCACTTCACCCTGGGCAGGCGGGGATGAAAAACTGTTTTTT.

This chain joins TRBV19 and TRBJ2-1, with 7 bases identical to TRBD2. Losses at the gene ends were 1 base for V and 2 bases for J; bases not matched to a gene: 2. The CDR3 has 15 amino acids. The germline CDR1 and CDR2 sequences are LNHDA and SQIVND (reference sequence). CDR3 amino acids: CASSIAGTTYNEQFF. CDR3 DNA: TGTGCCAGTAGTATAGCAGGGACTACCTACAATGAGCAGTTCTTC.

The chain couples TRBV7-2 to TRBJ2-5; D might be TRBD1 (5 bases). There are 14 residues in the CDR3. V gave up 5 bases and J gave up 3 bases, with 13 bases separating them. The germline CDR1 and CDR2 sequences are SGHTA and FQGNSA. The DNA for the CDR3 is TGTGCCAGCAGCAAATCAGGGTTGGAAGAGACCCAGTACTTC. Translation: CASSKSGLEETQYF.

The chain links TRBV7-2 to TRBJ1-1; D gene unclear. V lost 3 bases and J lost 5, with 7 bases in between. The CDR3 is 12 residues long. CDR1 and CDR2 from the germline V gene are SGHTA and FQGNSA. The CDR3 nucleotides are TGTGCCAGCAGCTTCGGGTTAACTGAAGCTTTCTTT. Its protein is CASSFGLTEAFF.

V usage is TRBV5-1 and J usage is TRBJ2-1; the match to TRBD2 covers 7 bases. The CDR3 is made up of 17 amino acids. CDR1 is SGHRS and CDR2 is YFSETQ in the germline V gene. The J segment lost 7 bases and the V segment lost 0 bases, leaving 13 bases of the junction unmatched. The CDR3 bases are TGCGCCAGCAGCTTGGCTGCTTCGGGACTATCTGGGAATGAGCAGTTCTTC. Translated: CASSLAASGLSGNEQFF.

V gene TRBV7-2 combines with J gene TRBJ2-1; 10 nucleotides line up with TRBD1. The ends lost 5 bases at V and 2 bases at J; junction bases unmatched: 6. Looked up from germline, CDR1 is SGHTA and CDR2 is FQGNSA. This CDR3 has 16 residues. In nucleotides, the CDR3 is TGTGCCAGCAGCCGTCTCGGACAGGGGGCCTACAATGAGCAGTTCTTC. This gives the protein CASSRLGQGAYNEQFF.

The chain joins TRBV7-2 to TRBJ2-5; possible D gene TRBD2, 7 bases. CDR3 length: 14 residues. Germline CDR1 and CDR2: SGHTA and FQGNSA. V was pared by 6 bases and J by 5 bases, with 16 bases between. CDR3 sequence reads: CASRPAGDTETQYF. Here the CDR3 DNA reads TGTGCCAGCAGACCCGCGGGGGACACGGAGACCCAGTACTTC.

The chain recombines TRBV7-3 with TRBJ2-7; 8 bases agree with TRBD1. Germline trimming cut 5 bases from V and 7 bases from J; bases unmatched to any gene: 10. CDR1 is SGHTA and CDR2 is FQGTGA in the germline V gene. CDR3 length: 14 residues. DNA for the CDR3: TGTGCCAGCAGCCGGCCCGACAGGGGAGAAGAGCAGTACTTC. This encodes CASSRPDRGEEQYF.